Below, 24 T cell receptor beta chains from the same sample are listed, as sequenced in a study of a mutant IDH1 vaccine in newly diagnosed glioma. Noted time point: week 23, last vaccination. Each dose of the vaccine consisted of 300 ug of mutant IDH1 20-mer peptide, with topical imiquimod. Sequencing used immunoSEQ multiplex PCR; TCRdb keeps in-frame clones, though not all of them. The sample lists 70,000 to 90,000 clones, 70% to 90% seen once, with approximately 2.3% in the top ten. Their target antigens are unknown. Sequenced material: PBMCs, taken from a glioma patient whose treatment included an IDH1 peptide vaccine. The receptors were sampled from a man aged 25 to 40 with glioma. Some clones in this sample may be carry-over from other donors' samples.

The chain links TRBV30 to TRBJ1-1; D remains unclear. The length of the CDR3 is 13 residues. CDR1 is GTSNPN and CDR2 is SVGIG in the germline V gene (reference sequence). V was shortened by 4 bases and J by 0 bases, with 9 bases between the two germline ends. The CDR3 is CAWTSRVNTEAFF. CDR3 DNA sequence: TGTGCCTGGACTAGTCGGGTGAACACTGAAGCTTTCTTT.

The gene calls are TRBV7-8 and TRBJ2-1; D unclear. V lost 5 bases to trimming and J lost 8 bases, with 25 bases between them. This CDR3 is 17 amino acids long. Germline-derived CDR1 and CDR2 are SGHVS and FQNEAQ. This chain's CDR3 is CASSSRPLPFSTDEQFF. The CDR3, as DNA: TGTGCCAGCAGCAGTAGACCTCTCCCCTTCTCTACAGATGAGCAGTTCTTC.

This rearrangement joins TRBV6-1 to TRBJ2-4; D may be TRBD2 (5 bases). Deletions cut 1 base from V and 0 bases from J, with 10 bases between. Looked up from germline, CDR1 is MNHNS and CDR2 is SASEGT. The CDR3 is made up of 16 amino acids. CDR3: CASSEGFGVAKNIQYF. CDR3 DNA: TGTGCCAGCAGTGAAGGATTCGGGGTAGCCAAAAACATTCAGTACTTC.

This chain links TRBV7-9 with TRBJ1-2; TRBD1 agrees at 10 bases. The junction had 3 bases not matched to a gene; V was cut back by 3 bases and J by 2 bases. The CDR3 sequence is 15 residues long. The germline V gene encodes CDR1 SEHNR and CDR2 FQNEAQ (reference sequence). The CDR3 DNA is TGTGCCAGCAGCTTCGACAGGGGGCAGAACTATGGCTACACCTTC. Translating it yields CASSFDRGQNYGYTF.

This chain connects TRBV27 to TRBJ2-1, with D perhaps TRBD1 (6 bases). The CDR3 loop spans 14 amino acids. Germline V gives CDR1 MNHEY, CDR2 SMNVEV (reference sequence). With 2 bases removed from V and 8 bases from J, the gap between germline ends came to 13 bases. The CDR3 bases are TGTGCCAGCAGTTTACAGGGGCTTACAGATGAGCAGTTCTTC. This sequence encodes CASSLQGLTDEQFF.

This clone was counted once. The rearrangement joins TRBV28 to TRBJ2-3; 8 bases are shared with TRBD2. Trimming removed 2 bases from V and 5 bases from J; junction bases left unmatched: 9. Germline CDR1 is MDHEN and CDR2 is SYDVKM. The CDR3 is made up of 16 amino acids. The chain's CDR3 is CASSLNRREVGDTQYF. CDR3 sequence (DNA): TGTGCCAGCAGTTTAAATAGGCGGGAGGTTGGAGATACGCAGTATTTT.

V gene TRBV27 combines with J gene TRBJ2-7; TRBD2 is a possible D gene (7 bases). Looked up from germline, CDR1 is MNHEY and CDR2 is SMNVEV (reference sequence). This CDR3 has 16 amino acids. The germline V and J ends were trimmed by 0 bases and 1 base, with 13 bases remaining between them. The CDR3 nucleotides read TGTGCCAGCAGTTTATCGAATGCGGGGGCTTCCTACGAGCAGTACTTC. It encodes CASSLSNAGASYEQYF.

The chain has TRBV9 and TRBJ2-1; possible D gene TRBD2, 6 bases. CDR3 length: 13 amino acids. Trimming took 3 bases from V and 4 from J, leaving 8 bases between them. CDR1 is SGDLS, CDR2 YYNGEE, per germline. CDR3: CASSEEGYNEQFF. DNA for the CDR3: TGTGCCAGCAGCGAGGAGGGGTACAATGAGCAGTTCTTC.

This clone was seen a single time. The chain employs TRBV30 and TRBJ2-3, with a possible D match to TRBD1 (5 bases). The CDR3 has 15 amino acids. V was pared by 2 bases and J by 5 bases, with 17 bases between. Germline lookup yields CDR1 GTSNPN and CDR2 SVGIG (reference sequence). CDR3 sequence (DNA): TGTGCCTGGAGTCTTCAAGGGGTACAGAGAGATACGCAGTATTTT. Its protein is CAWSLQGVQRDTQYF.

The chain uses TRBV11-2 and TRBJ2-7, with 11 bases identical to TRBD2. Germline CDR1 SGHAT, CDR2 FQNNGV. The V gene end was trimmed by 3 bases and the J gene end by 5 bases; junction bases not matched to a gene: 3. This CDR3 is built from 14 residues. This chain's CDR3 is CASSFTSGRHEQYF. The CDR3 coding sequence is TGTGCCAGCAGCTTTACTAGCGGGAGACACGAGCAGTACTTC.

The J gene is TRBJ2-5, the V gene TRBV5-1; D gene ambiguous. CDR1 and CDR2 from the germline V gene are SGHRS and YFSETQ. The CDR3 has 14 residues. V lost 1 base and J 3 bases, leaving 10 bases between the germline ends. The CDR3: CASSLMSAEETQYF. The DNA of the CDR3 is TGCGCCAGCAGCTTGATGTCTGCTGAAGAGACCCAGTACTTC.

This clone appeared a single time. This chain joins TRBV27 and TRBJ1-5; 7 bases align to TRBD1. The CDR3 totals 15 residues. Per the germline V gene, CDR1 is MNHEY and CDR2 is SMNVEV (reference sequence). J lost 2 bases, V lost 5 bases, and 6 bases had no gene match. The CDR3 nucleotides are TGTGCCAGCAGTCCTACAGGGGCCGGCAATCAGCCCCAGCATTTT. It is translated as CASSPTGAGNQPQHF.

In DNA, the CDR3 is TGTGCCACCAGCAGACGGACAAGGGGCGCGGACGAGCAGTACTTC. It codes for CATSRRTRGADEQYF. This rearrangement joins TRBV15 to TRBJ2-5; a possible D gene is TRBD1 (5 bases). Matching the DNA end better, TRBJ2-7 makes the J call doubtful. There are 15 residues in the CDR3. CDR1 and CDR2 (germline): LNHNV, YYDKDF (reference sequence).

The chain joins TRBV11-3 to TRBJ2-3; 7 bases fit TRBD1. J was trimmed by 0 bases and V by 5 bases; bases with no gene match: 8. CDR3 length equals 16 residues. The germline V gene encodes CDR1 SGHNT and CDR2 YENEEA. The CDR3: CASSQEGDSSTDTQYF. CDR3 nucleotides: TGTGCCAGCAGCCAAGAGGGGGACAGTAGCACAGATACGCAGTATTTT.

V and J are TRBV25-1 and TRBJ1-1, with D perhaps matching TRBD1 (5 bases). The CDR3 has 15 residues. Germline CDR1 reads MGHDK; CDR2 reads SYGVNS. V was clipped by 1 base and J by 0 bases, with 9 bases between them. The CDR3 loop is CASSELGGMNTEAFF. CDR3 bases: TGTGCCAGCAGTGAATTGGGGGGGATGAACACTGAAGCTTTCTTT.

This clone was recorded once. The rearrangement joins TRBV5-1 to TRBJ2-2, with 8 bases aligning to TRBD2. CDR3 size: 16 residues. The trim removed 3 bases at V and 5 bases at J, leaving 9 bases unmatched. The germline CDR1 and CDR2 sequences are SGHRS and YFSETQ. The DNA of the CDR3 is TGCGCCAGCAGCTCCTTGAGCGCGGGGGGAACCGGGGAGCTGTTTTTT. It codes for CASSSLSAGGTGELFF.

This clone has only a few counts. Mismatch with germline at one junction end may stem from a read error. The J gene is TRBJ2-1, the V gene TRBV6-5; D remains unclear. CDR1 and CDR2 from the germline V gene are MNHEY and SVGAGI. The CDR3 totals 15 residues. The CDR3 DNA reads TGTGCCAGCAGTTACTCGACACCCTCCTATAATGAGCAGTTCTTC. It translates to CASSYSTPSYNEQFF.

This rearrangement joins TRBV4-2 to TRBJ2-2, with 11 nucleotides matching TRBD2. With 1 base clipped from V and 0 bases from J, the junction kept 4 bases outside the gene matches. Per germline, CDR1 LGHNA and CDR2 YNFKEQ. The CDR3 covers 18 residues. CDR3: CASSQGMGLAANTGELFF. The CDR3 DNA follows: TGTGCCAGCAGCCAAGGCATGGGACTAGCGGCGAACACCGGGGAGCTGTTTTTT.

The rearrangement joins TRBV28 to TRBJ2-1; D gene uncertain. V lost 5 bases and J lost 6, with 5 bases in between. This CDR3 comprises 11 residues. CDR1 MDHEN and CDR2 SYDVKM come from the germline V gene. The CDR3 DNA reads TGTGCCAGCAGTACTCTCAATGAGCAGTTCTTC. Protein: CASSTLNEQFF.

CDR3 amino acids: CASRRQVVEQYF. In nucleotides, the CDR3 is TGTGCCAGCAGACGACAGGTGGTCGAGCAGTACTTC. The chain recombines TRBV2 with TRBJ2-7; TRBD1 might be the D (6 bases). Trimming pared 6 bases from V and 6 bases from J, leaving 12 bases between. The CDR3 has 12 residues. Germline-derived CDR1 and CDR2 are SNHLY and FYNNEI.

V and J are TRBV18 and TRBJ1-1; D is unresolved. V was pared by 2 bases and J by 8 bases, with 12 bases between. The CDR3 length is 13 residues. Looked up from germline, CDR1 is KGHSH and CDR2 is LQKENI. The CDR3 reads CASSPDREREAFF. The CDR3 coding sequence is TGTGCCAGCTCACCAGACCGGGAAAGAGAAGCTTTCTTT.

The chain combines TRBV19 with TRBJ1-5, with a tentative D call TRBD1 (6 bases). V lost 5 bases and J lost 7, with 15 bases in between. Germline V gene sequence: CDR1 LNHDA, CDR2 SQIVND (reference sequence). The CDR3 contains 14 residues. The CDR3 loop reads CASSASTGNQPQHF. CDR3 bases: TGTGCCAGTAGTGCCTCTACAGGGAACCAGCCCCAGCATTTT.

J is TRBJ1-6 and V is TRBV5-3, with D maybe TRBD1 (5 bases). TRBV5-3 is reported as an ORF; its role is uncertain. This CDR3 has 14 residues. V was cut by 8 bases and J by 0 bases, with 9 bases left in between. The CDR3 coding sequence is TGTGCCAGCGGGACGAGCTCCTATAATTCACCCCTCCACTTT. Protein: CASGTSSYNSPLHF.

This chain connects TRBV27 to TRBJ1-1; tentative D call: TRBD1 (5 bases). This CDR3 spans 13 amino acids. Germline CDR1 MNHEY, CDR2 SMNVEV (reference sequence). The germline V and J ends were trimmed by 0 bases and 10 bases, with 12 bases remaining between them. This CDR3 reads CASSLSSGLVAFF. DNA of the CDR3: TGTGCCAGCAGTTTATCATCAGGGCTAGTAGCTTTCTTT.